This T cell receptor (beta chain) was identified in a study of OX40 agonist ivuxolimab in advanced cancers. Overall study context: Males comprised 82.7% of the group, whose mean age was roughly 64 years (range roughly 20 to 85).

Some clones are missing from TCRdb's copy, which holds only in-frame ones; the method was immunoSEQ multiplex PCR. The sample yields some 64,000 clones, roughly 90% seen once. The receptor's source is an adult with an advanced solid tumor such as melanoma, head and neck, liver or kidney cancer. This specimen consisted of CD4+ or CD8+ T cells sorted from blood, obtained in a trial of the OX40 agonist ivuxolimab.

The CDR3 nucleotides read TGTGCCAGTAGTGCGGGAGAGTACACCGGGGAGCTGTTTTTT. It is translated as CASSAGEYTGELFF. This chain uses TRBV19 with TRBJ2-2, with 7 bases fitting TRBD2. Germline V gene sequence: CDR1 LNHDA, CDR2 SQIVND (reference sequence). This CDR3 comprises 14 residues. Trimming at V came to 5 bases and at J to 3 bases, leaving 3 bases not matched to a gene.